Below are 25 T cell receptor beta chains sequenced from a single sample in a study of T-cell memory formation after mild COVID-19. TCRdb independently ran MiXCR on the 5' RACE reads; one entry per CDR3 protein. The profile shows about 290,000 distinct CDR3 sequences, around 15% of them singletons. The material sequenced was PBMCs or a T cell subset sorted from them (not recorded which). These receptors originate from a man younger than 35 who had mild COVID-19 (a few samples of this study predate the infection). Cell type and time point are not known.

This clonotype was seen only a few times. The J gene is TRBJ2-1, the V gene TRBV5-5; D may be TRBD2 (6 bases). The CDR3 covers 15 residues. V shed 0 bases and J shed 2 bases, with 9 bases lying between them. Germline V gene lookup returns CDR1 SGHKS and CDR2 YYEKEE (reference sequence). The CDR3 region is CASSLGGEAYNEQFF. The CDR3 region has the DNA TGTGCCAGCAGCTTGGGAGGGGAGGCCTACAATGAGCAGTTCTTC.

This clonotype occurred a few times. V is TRBV15 and J is TRBJ1-1; TRBD1 is a possible D gene (6 bases). The germline V and J ends were trimmed by 6 bases and 1 base, with 9 bases remaining between them. Germline CDR1 is LNHNV and CDR2 is YYDKDF (reference sequence). This CDR3 comprises 13 residues. CDR3 region: CATRGQTNTEAFF. The CDR3, as DNA: TGTGCCACCAGAGGACAGACGAACACTGAAGCTTTCTTT.

This clonotype was seen repeatedly, ten times or more. The chain joins TRBV4-2 to TRBJ2-3; maybe TRBD2 (6 bases). Per the germline V gene, CDR1 is LGHNA and CDR2 is YNFKEQ. The CDR3 is 15 amino acids. The V end was cut by 0 bases, the J end by 5 bases, with 12 bases between. The CDR3 protein is CASSQDRWGVDTQYF. CDR3 coding DNA: TGTGCCAGCAGCCAAGATCGGTGGGGGGTAGATACGCAGTATTTT.

J is TRBJ1-4 and V is TRBV12-3 or TRBV12-4; 7 bases are a match to TRBD1. CDR3 length: 15 residues. V was pared by 5 bases and J by 8 bases, with 11 bases of the junction left unmatched. This CDR3 is CASSPPRTGHEKLFF. The CDR3 nucleotides read TGTGCCAGCAGTCCTCCCCGGACAGGCCACGAAAAACTGTTTTTT.

This chain joins TRBV12-3 or TRBV12-4 and TRBJ2-3; D uncertain. With 5 bases removed from V and 4 bases from J, the gap between germline ends came to 7 bases. This CDR3 is 12 amino acids long. In DNA form, the CDR3 reads TGTGCCAGCAGTACCTTGGCAGATACGCAGTATTTT. Residues: CASSTLADTQYF.

This clonotype was counted between two and nine times. This sequence joins TRBV24-1 and TRBJ2-7; D is uncertain. Trimming pared 9 bases from V and 0 bases from J, leaving 14 bases between. CDR1 and CDR2 (germline): KGHDR, SFDVKD. The CDR3 loop spans 14 amino acids. The CDR3 DNA reads TGTGCCACCGAAAATTACACGAGCTCCTACGAGCAGTACGTC. This codes for CATENYTSSYEQYV.

This clonotype appeared a few times. The chain links TRBV29-1 to TRBJ2-5; 9 bases are a match to TRBD2. The trim removed 3 bases at V and 0 bases at J, leaving 5 bases unmatched. Germline CDR1 reads SQVTM; CDR2 reads ANQGSEA. CDR3 length: 15 amino acids. CDR3 region: CSVEVRGGDQETQYF. The CDR3 DNA follows: TGCAGCGTTGAGGTCCGCGGGGGGGACCAAGAGACCCAGTACTTC.

This clonotype was counted many times. This chain connects TRBV29-1 to TRBJ2-7; perhaps TRBD2 as D (6 bases). V was clipped by 6 bases and J by 6 bases, with 21 bases between them. This CDR3 region has 14 residues. CDR1 is SQVTM and CDR2 is ANQGSEA in the germline V gene. For the CDR3, the DNA is TGCAGCGTCGGCCCCTTGCGTGGAGGGAGCGAGCAGTACTTC. Protein product: CSVGPLRGGSEQYF.

This clonotype was seen many times. The chain carries TRBV5-6 and TRBJ1-6; D uncertain. CDR1 SGHDT and CDR2 YYEEEE come from the germline V gene. The CDR3 is 17 amino acids. The ends were cut back, 1 base at V and 0 bases at J, with 11 bases in the middle. In DNA, the CDR3 is TGTGCCAGCAGCTTGTTCGGGATGAGCTCCTATAATTCACCCCTCCACTTT. Amino acid sequence: CASSLFGMSSYNSPLHF. The whole variable domain, filled in from reference TRBV5-6 and TRBJ1-6, reads DAGVTQSPTHLIKTRGQQVTLRCSPKSGHDTVSWYQQALGQGPQFIFQYYEEEERQRGNFPDRFSGHQFPNYSSELNVNALLLGDSALYLCASSLFGMSSYNSPLHFGNGTRLTVT.

This clonotype was counted at least ten times. The chain combines TRBV19 with TRBJ1-1; no clear D gene. The V and J ends lost 6 bases and 1 base respectively, with 12 bases between them. Germline V gives CDR1 LNHDA, CDR2 SQIVND (reference sequence). The CDR3 has 14 amino acids. CDR3 protein: CASRDGGRNTEAFF. CDR3 DNA: TGTGCCAGTAGAGACGGCGGCCGGAACACTGAAGCTTTCTTT.

In this sample, this clonotype turned up a few times. The chain employs TRBV5-1 and TRBJ1-1, with 7 positions matching TRBD1. This CDR3 contains 12 residues. J was trimmed by 8 bases and V by 4 bases; bases with no gene match: 5. Germline V CDR1 and CDR2: SGHRS, YFSETQ. CDR3 DNA: TGCGCCAGCAGCGACCCGACAGGGGAAGCTTTCTTT. Its translation: CASSDPTGEAFF.

The rearrangement joins TRBV12-3 or TRBV12-4 to TRBJ2-1; D unresolved. V was shortened by 1 base and J by 16 bases, with 11 bases between the two germline ends. The CDR3 has 11 amino acids. The CDR3 DNA reads TGTGCCAGCAGTTTAGGTCTAGAGTTTTTCTTC. Amino acids: CASSLGLEFFF.

Only a few counts were recorded for this clonotype. The chain employs TRBV7-9 and TRBJ1-3, with TRBD1 matching 8 bases. The V and J ends lost 5 bases and 4 bases, in that order; junction bases with no gene match: 4. This CDR3 spans 14 amino acids. Germline values: CDR1 SEHNR, CDR2 FQNEAQ (reference sequence). The CDR3 loop reads CASSIRDRGNTIYF. For the CDR3, the DNA is TGTGCCAGCAGCATCCGGGACAGGGGAAACACCATATATTTT.

This clonotype was picked up a small number of times. The V call is TRBV20-1, the J call TRBJ1-2; weak D call: TRBD1 (6 bases). The CDR3 is 14 amino acids. From germline, CDR1 is DFQATT and CDR2 SNEGSKA (reference sequence). The V and J ends lost 3 bases and 4 bases respectively, with 15 bases between them. The CDR3 spells CSASATGTGYGYTF. The CDR3 DNA follows: TGCAGTGCTAGCGCCACAGGGACGGGCTATGGCTACACCTTC.

A few counts support this clonotype. The CDR3 loop reads CASSSSLGGGYEQYF. The CDR3 bases are TGTGCCAGCAGCTCGAGCCTGGGGGGGGGCTACGAGCAGTACTTC. The chain combines TRBV11-2 with TRBJ2-7; 7 bases are shared with TRBD2. The CDR3 has 15 residues. J was trimmed by 3 bases and V by 4 bases; bases with no gene match: 9. CDR1 SGHAT and CDR2 FQNNGV come from the germline V gene.

The sample holds many counts of this clonotype. This chain links TRBV4-1 with TRBJ1-5; 7 bases are shared with TRBD1. V lost 4 bases, J lost 3 bases, and 3 bases stayed unmatched. CDR3 size: 14 residues. Germline CDR1 reads MGHRA; CDR2 reads YSYEKL. Here the CDR3 DNA reads TGCGCCAGCAGCCGGGGACAGTCCAATCAGCCCCAGCATTTT. It yields the protein CASSRGQSNQPQHF.

The chain carries TRBV5-4 and TRBJ2-2, with D possibly matching TRBD1 (6 bases). CDR1 SGHNT and CDR2 YYREEE come from the germline V gene (reference sequence). The V and J ends lost 4 bases and 7 bases respectively, with 17 bases between them. The CDR3 spans 15 residues. The CDR3 is CASSVGQLLGGELFF. The CDR3 DNA reads as TGTGCCAGCAGCGTCGGACAGCTCCTAGGCGGGGAGCTGTTTTTT.

This clonotype was counted many times. J is TRBJ2-5 and V is TRBV7-8; possibly TRBD1 for D (6 bases). Germline V gene data show CDR1 as SGHVS and CDR2 as FQNEAQ. The V end was cut by 5 bases, the J end by 5 bases, with 15 bases between. The CDR3 has 14 residues. CDR3 DNA sequence: TGTGCCAGCAGCCCACAACAGGGTTGGGAGACCCAGTACTTC. Its translation is CASSPQQGWETQYF.

The V and J genes are TRBV12-3 or TRBV12-4 and TRBJ1-3, with D uncertain. The length of the CDR3 is 14 residues. The germline V and J ends were trimmed by 0 bases and 9 bases, with 12 bases remaining between them. The CDR3 loop reads CASSLAGSDSTIYF. The CDR3, as DNA: TGTGCCAGCAGTTTAGCGGGGTCAGATAGCACCATATATTTT.

The J gene is TRBJ2-5, the V gene TRBV4-3; TRBD1 or TRBD2 may be the D gene (5 bases each). The CDR3 has 14 amino acids. V was cut by 4 bases and J by 0 bases, with 9 bases left in between. The germline gives CDR1 LGHNA, CDR2 YSLEER. The DNA of the CDR3 is TGCGCCAGCAGCCTCCTGGGGGACCAAGAGACCCAGTACTTC. It encodes CASSLLGDQETQYF.

This clonotype came up a few times. The chain employs TRBV7-2 and TRBJ2-1, with 8 bases fitting TRBD2. Unmatched junction bases numbered 7, after V lost 5 bases and J lost 10 bases. The CDR3 totals 13 residues. Germline loops: CDR1 SGHTA, CDR2 FQGNSA. DNA for the CDR3: TGTGCCAGCAGCCCCCGGGGGGGGAGGGAGCAGTTCTTC. It translates to CASSPRGGREQFF.

There are a few counts of this clonotype. The chain employs TRBV30 and TRBJ2-7, with TRBD2 matching over 7 bases. The trim removed 5 bases at V and 6 bases at J, leaving 10 bases unmatched. Germline V lookup: CDR1 GTSNPN, CDR2 SVGIG (reference sequence). The CDR3 consists of 13 residues. The CDR3 reads CAWGGRAFGEQYF. The CDR3 region has the DNA TGTGCCTGGGGGGGGAGGGCCTTCGGCGAGCAGTACTTC.

The V and J genes are TRBV20-1 and TRBJ2-7; D gene ambiguous. The CDR3 runs to 13 residues. Per the germline V gene, CDR1 is DFQATT and CDR2 is SNEGSKA (reference sequence). The V gene lost 2 bases and the J gene lost 4 bases, with 12 bases spanning the gap. The CDR3 region is CSARMGGTYEQYF. CDR3 DNA: TGCAGTGCTAGAATGGGCGGTACTTACGAGCAGTACTTC.

This clonotype has more than one count but fewer than ten. The chain links TRBV4-1 to TRBJ2-5, with D perhaps matching TRBD2 (6 bases). The CDR3 totals 14 residues. The V gene lost 6 bases and the J gene lost 4 bases, with 15 bases spanning the gap. CDR1 is MGHRA and CDR2 is YSYEKL in the germline V gene. The CDR3 nucleotides read TGCGCCAGCAGTCCGGTGCGGGGTCTAGAGACCCAGTACTTC. Its protein product is CASSPVRGLETQYF.

This clonotype came up many times. The chain couples TRBV5-1 to TRBJ2-4; TRBD1 is a possible D gene (6 bases). This CDR3 is built from 13 residues. Germline CDR1 SGHRS, CDR2 YFSETQ. Trimming pared 4 bases from V and 8 bases from J, leaving 13 bases between. CDR3 region: CASSRDEGDIQYF. In DNA form, the CDR3 reads TGCGCCAGCAGCCGGGACGAGGGGGACATTCAGTACTTC.